This TCR beta chain was obtained from a study of patients and donors after allogeneic stem cell transplantation. The CDR3 runs to 15 residues. The germline gives CDR1 SGHRS, CDR2 YFSETQ. After removal of 2 bases from V and 3 bases from J, the junction contained 6 bases not matched to a gene. TCRdb processed the RT-PCR reads anew with MiXCR; each CDR3 protein has one entry. The data contain roughly 940,000 distinct CDR3 sequences, roughly 17% of them singletons. This clonotype has only a few counts. Sequenced input: blood, either unsorted or a sorted T cell fraction (not recorded which). The chain links TRBV5-1 to TRBJ2-3, with 7 bases identical to TRBD2. The TCR comes from a human donor who was either an allogeneic HSCT recipient or a stem cell or donor lymphocyte infusion donor (not recorded which). It is not recorded whose cells these are; they may come from a transplant donor. The CDR3 sequence is CASSLGQRETDTQYF. The CDR3 DNA sequence: TGCGCCAGCAGCTTAGGTCAGCGGGAAACAGATACGCAGTATTTT.